The clone carrying this T cell receptor beta chain showed up just a few times. The antigen remains undetermined. These data come from a study of CD8+ T cells in alopecia areata. As to treatment: oral pan-JAK inhibitor, 5-10 mg twice daily. Trimming stripped 2 bases from V and 1 base from J, with 6 bases between. This CDR3 has 13 amino acids. Germline CDR1 is KGHSH and CDR2 is LQKENI. Extracted RNA was reverse transcribed into cDNA, the sequencing template. The protocol was immunoSEQ multiplex PCR, while the TCRdb copy is restricted to in-frame clones and leaves out a portion. The data hold some 120,000 clones, with less than 75% observed a single time. The study's findings and limits: Tofacitinib did not eliminate many expanded lesional clones from scalp or blood.

The starting material was CD8+ T cells sorted from blood, obtained at week 24, from a patient treated with tofacitinib. This TCR was sampled from a human donor with alopecia areata. The rearrangement uses TRBV18 and TRBJ2-7; D is ambiguous. The CDR3 loop reads CASSPEESYEQYF. In DNA, the CDR3 is TGTGCCAGCTCACCAGAGGAGTCCTACGAGCAGTACTTC.